Following are 9 T cell receptor beta chains from one sample sequenced in a study of cytomegalovirus exposure and HLA in healthy donors. PCR amplification relied on 60 Vbeta primers (plus 13 Jbeta primers). TCRdb keeps only in-frame clones here, not all; method: immunoSEQ multiplex PCR. The sample includes 150,000 to 200,000 clones, 82% of them seen just once. Sequenced: PBMCs. The source is a woman aged 45-65 years in good health and CMV-seropositive.

The chain is built from TRBV27 and TRBJ1-6; 11 nucleotides match TRBD1. Trimming at V came to 6 bases and at J to 4 bases, leaving 11 bases not matched to a gene. The germline V gene has CDR1 MNHEY and CDR2 SMNVEV (reference sequence). This CDR3 comprises 18 residues. The CDR3 coding sequence is TGTGCCAGCAGCGGGGGACAGGGGGTGGCACTTTATAATTCACCCCTCCACTTT. Translating it yields CASSGGQGVALYNSPLHF.

The chain recombines TRBV5-1 with TRBJ2-7; 7 nucleotides match TRBD1. CDR3 size: 12 residues. Germline CDR1 SGHRS, CDR2 YFSETQ. V lost 4 bases, J lost 6 bases, and 4 bases stayed unmatched. CDR3 DNA: TGCGCCAGCAGCGCAGGGGGATTCGAGCAGTACTTC. It codes for CASSAGGFEQYF.

The CDR3 sequence is CASSSELAGGMETQYF. The CDR3 region has the DNA TGTGCCAGCAGCTCAGAATTAGCGGGGGGGATGGAGACCCAGTACTTC. The chain combines TRBV7-6 with TRBJ2-5, with TRBD2 identical over 11 bases. The CDR3 has 16 amino acids. With V trimmed by 4 bases and J by 5 bases, 9 bases remained unmatched. The germline CDR1 and CDR2 sequences are SGHVS and FNYEAQ. The full variable domain, in which reference TRBV7-6 and TRBJ2-5 provide the parts outside the CDR3, is GAGVSQSPRYKVTKRGQDVALRCDPISGHVSLYWYRQALGQGPEFLTYFNYEAQQDKSGLPNDRFSAERPEGSISTLTIQRTEQRDSAMYRCASSSELAGGMETQYFGPGTRLLVL.

The chain links TRBV6-6 to TRBJ2-1; 10 positions match TRBD1. V shed 6 bases, J shed 4 bases, and the junction held 3 bases outside the gene matches. Germline loops: CDR1 MNHNY, CDR2 SVGAGI (reference sequence). The CDR3 runs 14 residues. This CDR3 is CASRGQGSYNEQFF. Here the CDR3 DNA reads TGTGCCAGCAGGGGACAGGGGAGTTACAATGAGCAGTTCTTC.

This chain links TRBV6-6 with TRBJ1-6; perhaps TRBD1 as D (6 bases). CDR3 length equals 14 residues. CDR1 and CDR2 from the germline V gene are MNHNY and SVGAGI (reference sequence). The V end was cut by 7 bases, the J end by 10 bases, with 17 bases between. CDR3 nucleotide sequence: TGTGCCAGCAACGAACAGGGTAGAGGGTCACCCCTCCACTTT. It specifies CASNEQGRGSPLHF.

Only a few counts were recorded for this clone. This chain uses TRBV28 with TRBJ1-2; 8 bases line up with TRBD1. CDR3 length: 13 residues. The germline gives CDR1 MDHEN, CDR2 SYDVKM. V lost 8 bases and J lost 4; bases outside the gene matches: 6. This chain's CDR3 is CASFRTGSYGYTF. In DNA form, the CDR3 reads TGTGCCAGCTTCCGGACAGGGAGCTATGGCTACACCTTC.

V is TRBV4-2 and J is TRBJ2-3, with 10 bases aligning to TRBD2. J lost 4 bases, V lost 0 bases, and 4 bases had no gene match. Germline V lookup: CDR1 LGHNA, CDR2 YNFKEQ. This CDR3 has 16 residues. The CDR3 here is CASSQDGSGGADTQYF. DNA for the CDR3: TGTGCCAGCAGCCAAGATGGGAGCGGGGGGGCAGATACGCAGTATTTT.

The chain recombines TRBV19 with TRBJ2-4; D remains unclear. The CDR3 has 14 amino acids. The V end was cut by 7 bases, the J end by 0 bases, with 10 bases between. Germline V gene data show CDR1 as LNHDA and CDR2 as SQIVND (reference sequence). The CDR3 DNA reads TGTGCCAGTAAAAGTGAACTAGCCAAAAACATTCAGTACTTC. This codes for CASKSELAKNIQYF.

The DNA for the CDR3 is TGTGCCATCAGTGCCTTGGGGGGAAGAGAGCAGTACTTC. Translating it yields CAISALGGREQYF. The chain links TRBV10-3 to TRBJ2-7; D possibly corresponds to TRBD2 (6 bases). The CDR3 contains 13 residues. Trimming removed 4 bases from V and 7 bases from J, with 14 bases in between. CDR1 and CDR2 from the germline V gene are ENHRY and SYGVKD.